This TCR beta chain was retrieved from a study of Graves' ophthalmopathy and Graves' hyperthyroidism (dated by TCRdb to the late 2010s). Study-level background: Peripheral blood was collected before any treatment was given, at the time of initial diagnosis. The study used signatures of the TCR beta repertoire to tell Graves' ophthalmopathy apart from Graves' hyperthyroidism and to predict which patients would progress to ophthalmopathy. Once sampling was done, hyperthyroidism patients were given methimazole at a starting dose of 30 mg daily, while ophthalmopathy patients were given high-dose intravenous methylprednisolone. To explore V-J signatures that separate ophthalmopathy from hyperthyroidism, a discovery set of about a hundred patients was enrolled, consisting of more than 40 with ophthalmopathy and around 57 with stable hyperthyroidism. An independent validation cohort comprised 18 to 20 hyperthyroidism patients and some 16 patients who later progressed from hyperthyroidism to ophthalmopathy. The 100 or so discovery patients were divided at random into training and test sets in a 7:3 ratio. In total, some 140 blood samples were TCR-sequenced: around 42 ophthalmopathy, some 75 hyperthyroidism and some 17 hyperthyroidism-to-ophthalmopathy patients. In over 5 hyperthyroidism patients, the T-cell repertoires found in thyroid tissue were compared with those found in blood.

Details on this clonotype: Its antigen is still unknown. The junction departs from germline at one end; a sequencing error may be responsible.

The investigation overall reported the following: Among expanded thyroid clonotypes with frequency above 0.001, most also showed up in blood, which suggests that blood repertoires may reflect the thyroid immune response. Ophthalmopathy was separated from stable hyperthyroidism by the 13-signature model with around 89% sensitivity and about 81% specificity in cross-validation and with 80%/75% in the test set. Sample size was not predetermined statistically, and investigators were not blinded to group allocation. In validation, the model predicted ophthalmopathy progression with less than 71% sensitivity and approximately 72% specificity; more than ten predicted patients were CT-confirmed with GO in a median of about 7.1 months.

A patient counted as having stable hyperthyroidism if there was no progression to ophthalmopathy within 18 months of follow-up. The hyperthyroidism patients were 18 to 65 years old and newly diagnosed, with a disease duration of less than 2 months. Patients with other autoimmune diseases, uncontrolled infections, pregnancy or lactation were excluded from the study. Diagnosis was based on clinical symptoms, serum thyroxine, TRAb, thyroid ultrasound and orbital computed tomography. Ficoll-Paque density gradient centrifugation was used to isolate PBMCs from approximately 10 ml of fresh peripheral blood. Trizol reagent was used to extract the total RNA, and its quality was then checked on an Agilent 2100 Bioanalyzer. TCR beta CDR3 regions were amplified from RNA transcripts for repertoire sequencing. HTBI primers and the Qiagen OneStep RT-PCR kit were used in a first-round RT-PCR, which was followed by a second-round multiplex PCR, size selection and purification. The libraries underwent paired-end sequencing with 100 bp reads on an Illumina HiSeq2000. Per the source publication's procedure: SOAPnuke was used to process the reads, removing any read that contained adapters or uncalled bases, had a mean Phred below 15, or lacked an exact match to the constant primer or identifier. COPE v1.2.5 was used to merge the high-quality paired reads. Each unique nucleotide sequence was treated as a clonotype, and MiTCR v1.1 was used to align the clonotypes to the IMGT TRB V, D and J references. The analysis was limited to V-J combinations with a frequency above 0.0001, which together covered 99% to 99.2% of the repertoires. For each V-J combination, a TCR clonal expansion and chaos score was defined as F50 clonal expansion divided by the chaos observed in the TCRdist matrix. Welch's t-statistics and random forest were used to reduce the features to roughly 14 V-J combinations, which were then used as input to a naive Bayes classifier. The similarity between thyroid and blood repertoires was quantified using the Morisita-Horn index. The public reads were run again by TCRdb, first through fastp at Q25 and then through MiXCR, and only productive beta chains were kept. Here each entry gathers all rows of one CDR3 protein and keeps the most common genes and DNA. The V and J calls come from TCRdb's annotation, not from the publication. Here the sample has 350,000 to 400,000 distinct CDR3 sequences; 15% occur a single time. About 7% of the sample is held by the ten biggest clonotypes.

From the cysteine through the phenylalanine, the CDR3 covers 14 amino acids. Only the CDR3 region is kept as DNA, spanning 42 bases read in frame from base 1. Reading the germline V gene gives CDR1 SGHRS and CDR2 YFSETQ. The chain uses TRBV5-1 and TRBJ1-1; no D gene call is confident. The clonotype originates from a woman between 18 and 29 years old with stable Graves' hyperthyroidism. Donor details come from another sample of the same person, matched by shared clones. Sequencing was carried out using peripheral blood. The DNA sequence is TGCGCCAGCAGCGTAGGAGACGTGAACACTGAAGCTTGCTTT. It specifies CASSVGDVNTEACF.